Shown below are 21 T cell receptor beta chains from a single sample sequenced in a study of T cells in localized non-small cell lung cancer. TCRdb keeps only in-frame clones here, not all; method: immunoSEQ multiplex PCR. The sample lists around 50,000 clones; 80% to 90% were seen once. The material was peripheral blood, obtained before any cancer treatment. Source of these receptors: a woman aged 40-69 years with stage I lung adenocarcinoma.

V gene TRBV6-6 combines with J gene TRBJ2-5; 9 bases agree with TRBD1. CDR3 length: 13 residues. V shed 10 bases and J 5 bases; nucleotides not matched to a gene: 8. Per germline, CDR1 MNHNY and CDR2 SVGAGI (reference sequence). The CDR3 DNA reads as TGTGCCACCGGACAGGGGTATTCGGAGACCCAGTACTTC. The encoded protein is CATGQGYSETQYF.

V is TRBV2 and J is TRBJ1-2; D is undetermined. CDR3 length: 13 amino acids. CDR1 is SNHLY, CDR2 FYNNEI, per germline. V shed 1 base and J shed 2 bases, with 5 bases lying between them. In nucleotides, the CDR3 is TGTGCCAGCAGTGAAGGACAAAACTATGGCTACACCTTC. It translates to CASSEGQNYGYTF.

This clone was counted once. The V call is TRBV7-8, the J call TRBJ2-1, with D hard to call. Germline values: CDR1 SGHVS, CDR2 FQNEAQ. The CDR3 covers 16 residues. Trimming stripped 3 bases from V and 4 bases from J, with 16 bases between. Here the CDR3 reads CASSLAGLAVYNEQFF. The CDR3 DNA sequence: TGTGCCAGCAGCTTGGCCGGGCTTGCGGTATACAATGAGCAGTTCTTC.

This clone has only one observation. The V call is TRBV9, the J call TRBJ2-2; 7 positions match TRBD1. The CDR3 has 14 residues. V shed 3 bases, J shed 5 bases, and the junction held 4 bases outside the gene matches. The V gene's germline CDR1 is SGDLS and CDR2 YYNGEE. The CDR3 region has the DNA TGTGCCAGCAGCGCACTACAGGGGACCGGGGAGCTGTTTTTT. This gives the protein CASSALQGTGELFF.

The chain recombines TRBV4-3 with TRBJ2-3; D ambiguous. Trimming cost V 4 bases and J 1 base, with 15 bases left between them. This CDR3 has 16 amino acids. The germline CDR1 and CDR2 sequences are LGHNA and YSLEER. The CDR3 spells CASSPSITLGTDTQYF. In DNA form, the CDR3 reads TGCGCCAGCAGCCCATCGATCACGCTCGGCACAGATACGCAGTATTTT.

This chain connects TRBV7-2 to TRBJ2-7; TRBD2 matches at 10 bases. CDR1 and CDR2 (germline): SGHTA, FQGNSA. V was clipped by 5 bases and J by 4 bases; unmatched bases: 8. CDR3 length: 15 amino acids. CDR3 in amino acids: CASSGEWTSGYEQYF. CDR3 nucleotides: TGTGCCAGCAGCGGGGAATGGACTAGCGGATACGAGCAGTACTTC.

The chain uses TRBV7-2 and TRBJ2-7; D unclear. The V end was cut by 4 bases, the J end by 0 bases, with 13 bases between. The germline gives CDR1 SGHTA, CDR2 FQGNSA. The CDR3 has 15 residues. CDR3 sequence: CASSSHPGSSYEQYF. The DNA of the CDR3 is TGTGCCAGCAGCTCCCATCCGGGTAGCTCCTACGAGCAGTACTTC.

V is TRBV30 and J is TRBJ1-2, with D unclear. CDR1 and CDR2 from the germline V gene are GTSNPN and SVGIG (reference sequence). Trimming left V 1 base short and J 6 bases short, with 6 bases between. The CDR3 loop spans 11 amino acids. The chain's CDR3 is CAWSAYDGYTF. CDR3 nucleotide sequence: TGTGCCTGGAGTGCCTACGATGGCTACACCTTC.

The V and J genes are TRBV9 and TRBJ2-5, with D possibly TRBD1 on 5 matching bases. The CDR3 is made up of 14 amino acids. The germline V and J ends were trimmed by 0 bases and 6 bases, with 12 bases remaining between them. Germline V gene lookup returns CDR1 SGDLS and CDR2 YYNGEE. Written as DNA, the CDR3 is TGTGCCAGCAGCGTAGAGGGGTGGGGAAAGACCCAGTACTTC. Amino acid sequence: CASSVEGWGKTQYF. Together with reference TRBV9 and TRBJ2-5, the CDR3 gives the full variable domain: DSGVTQTPKHLITATGQRVTLRCSPRSGDLSVYWYQQSLDQGLQFLIQYYNGEERAKGNILERFSAQQFPDLHSELNLSSLELGDSALYFCASSVEGWGKTQYFGPGTRLLVL.

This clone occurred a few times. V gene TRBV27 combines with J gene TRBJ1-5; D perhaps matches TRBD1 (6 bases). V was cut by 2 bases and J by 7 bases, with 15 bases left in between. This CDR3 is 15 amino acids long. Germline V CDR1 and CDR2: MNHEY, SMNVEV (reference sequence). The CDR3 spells CASSLTRQEGQPQHF. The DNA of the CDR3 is TGTGCCAGCAGTTTAACGAGACAGGAAGGCCAGCCCCAGCATTTT.

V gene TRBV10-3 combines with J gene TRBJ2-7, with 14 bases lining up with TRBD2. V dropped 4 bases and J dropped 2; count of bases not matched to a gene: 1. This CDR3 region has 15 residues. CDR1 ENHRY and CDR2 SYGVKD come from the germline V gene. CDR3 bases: TGTGCCATCAGTGGACTAGCGGGGGGGACCTACGAGCAGTACTTC. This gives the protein CAISGLAGGTYEQYF.

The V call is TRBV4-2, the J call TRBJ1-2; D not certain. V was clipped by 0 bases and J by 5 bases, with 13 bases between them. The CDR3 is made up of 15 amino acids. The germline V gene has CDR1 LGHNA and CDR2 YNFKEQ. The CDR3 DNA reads TGTGCCAGCAGCCAAGAAGGAGCAGGTCCTTATGGCTACACCTTC. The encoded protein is CASSQEGAGPYGYTF.

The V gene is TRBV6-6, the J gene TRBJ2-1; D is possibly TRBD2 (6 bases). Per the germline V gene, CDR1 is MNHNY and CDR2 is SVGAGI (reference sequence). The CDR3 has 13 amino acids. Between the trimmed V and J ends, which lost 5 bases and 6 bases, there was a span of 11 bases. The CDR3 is CASSVFGGNEQFF. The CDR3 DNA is TGTGCCAGCAGTGTATTCGGGGGCAATGAGCAGTTCTTC.

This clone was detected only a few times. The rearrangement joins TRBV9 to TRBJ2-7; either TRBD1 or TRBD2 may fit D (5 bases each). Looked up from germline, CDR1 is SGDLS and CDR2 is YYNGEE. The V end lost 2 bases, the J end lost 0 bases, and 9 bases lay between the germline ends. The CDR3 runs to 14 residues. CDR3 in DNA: TGTGCCAGCAGCGTGGGACCGGGCTCCTACGAGCAGTACTTC. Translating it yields CASSVGPGSYEQYF.

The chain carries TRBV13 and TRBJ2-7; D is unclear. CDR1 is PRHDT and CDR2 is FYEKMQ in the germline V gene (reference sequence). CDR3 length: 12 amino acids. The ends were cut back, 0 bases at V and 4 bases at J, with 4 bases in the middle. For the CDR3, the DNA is TGTGCCAGCAGCTTAGGAGGGTACGAGCAGTACTTC. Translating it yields CASSLGGYEQYF.

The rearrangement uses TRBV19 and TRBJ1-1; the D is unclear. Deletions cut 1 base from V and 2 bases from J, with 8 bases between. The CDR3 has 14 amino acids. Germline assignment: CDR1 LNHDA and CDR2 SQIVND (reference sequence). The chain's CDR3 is CASSIGTANTEAFF. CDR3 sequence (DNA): TGTGCCAGTAGTATAGGGACCGCAAACACTGAAGCTTTCTTT. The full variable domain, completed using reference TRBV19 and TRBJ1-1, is DGGITQSPKYLFRKEGQNVTLSCEQNLNHDAMYWYRQDPGQGLRLIYYSQIVNDFQKGDIAEGYSVSREKKESFPLTVTSAQKNPTAFYLCASSIGTANTEAFFGQGTRLTVV.

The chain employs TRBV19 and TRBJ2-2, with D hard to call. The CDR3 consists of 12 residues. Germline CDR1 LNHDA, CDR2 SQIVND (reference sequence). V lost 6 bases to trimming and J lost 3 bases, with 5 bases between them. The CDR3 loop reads CASSIDTGELFF. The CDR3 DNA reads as TGTGCCAGTAGCATTGACACCGGGGAGCTGTTTTTT.

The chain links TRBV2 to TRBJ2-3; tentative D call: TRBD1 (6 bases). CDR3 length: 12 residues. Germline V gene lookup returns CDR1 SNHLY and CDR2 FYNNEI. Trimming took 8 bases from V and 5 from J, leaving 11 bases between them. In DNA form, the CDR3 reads TGTGCCAGCTGCCCCAGGGGAGATACGCAGTATTTT. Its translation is CASCPRGDTQYF. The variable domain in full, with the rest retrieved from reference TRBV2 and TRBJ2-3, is EPEVTQTPSHQVTQMGQEVILRCVPISNHLYFYWYRQILGQKVEFLVSFYNNEISEKSEIFDDQFSVERPDGSNFTLKIRSTKLEDSAMYFCASCPRGDTQYFGPGTRLTVL.

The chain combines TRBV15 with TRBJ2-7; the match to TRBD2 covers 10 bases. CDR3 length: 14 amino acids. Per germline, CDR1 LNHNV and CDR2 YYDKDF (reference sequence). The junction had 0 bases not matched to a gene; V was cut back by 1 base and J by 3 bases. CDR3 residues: CATSRASGGYEQYF. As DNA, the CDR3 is TGTGCCACCAGCAGAGCTAGCGGGGGCTACGAGCAGTACTTC.

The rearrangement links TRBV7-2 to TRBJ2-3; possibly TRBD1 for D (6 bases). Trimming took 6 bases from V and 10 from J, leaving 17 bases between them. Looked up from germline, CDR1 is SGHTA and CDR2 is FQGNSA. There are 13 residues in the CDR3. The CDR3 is CASSSTGPGPQYF. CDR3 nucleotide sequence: TGTGCCAGCAGTAGTACAGGGCCGGGTCCGCAGTATTTT.

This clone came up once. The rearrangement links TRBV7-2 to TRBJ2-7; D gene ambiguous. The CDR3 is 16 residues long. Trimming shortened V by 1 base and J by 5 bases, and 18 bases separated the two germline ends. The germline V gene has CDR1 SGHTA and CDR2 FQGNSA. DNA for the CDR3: TGTGCCAGCAGCTTAGTGGGGATTCTTCGTGATGACGAGCAGTACTTC. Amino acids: CASSLVGILRDDEQYF.